The TCR beta chain described here comes from a study of blood T cell repertoires in COVID-19. Study information: In each case, the material was cDNA or gDNA derived from T cells, B-cell-depleted T cells, or PBMCs.

TCRdb's copy holds only in-frame clones and misses some; the assay was immunoSEQ multiplex PCR. The sample consists of about 52,000 clones, approximately 89% of them appearing once. V dropped 5 bases and J dropped 3; count of bases not matched to a gene: 7. CDR3 length equals 16 residues. Germline CDR1 and CDR2: MNHNY and SVGAGI (reference sequence). Sequenced material: peripheral blood. The chain combines TRBV6-6 with TRBJ2-2; 9 nucleotides match TRBD2. The TCR originated in an elderly man with active or convalescent COVID-19. The CDR3: CASSNGLAPHTGELFF. For the CDR3, the DNA is TGTGCCAGCAGTAACGGACTAGCGCCGCACACCGGGGAGCTGTTTTTT.